This T cell receptor (beta chain) was recovered during a study of regulatory T cells in long-lasting Graves disease. The V gene end was trimmed by 0 bases and the J gene end by 3 bases; junction bases not matched to a gene: 4. The CDR3 length is 14 residues. Germline-derived CDR1 and CDR2 are DFQATT and SNEGSKA (reference sequence). To make TCR beta libraries, researchers used iRepertoire HTBI primers and Arm-PCR of CDR3 regions. TCRdb itself ran the multiplex PCR reads through MiXCR, one entry per CDR3 protein. The sample lists about 370,000 distinct CDR3 sequences, roughly a sixth occurring once. Study observations and caveats: Persistent disease favored TRBV28, TRBJ1-2 and TRBJ2-5.

Time point denoted: newly diagnosed GD, antithyroid drugs for less than 3 months. Following extraction of RNA from PBMCs, that RNA was used to make the TCR library. This clonotype has a count of ten or more. No antigen is known for it. This sequence originates from a female donor with Graves disease. The rearrangement uses TRBV20-1 and TRBJ1-1, with 7 nucleotides matching TRBD1. The specimen comprised peripheral blood mononuclear cells (PBMCs), sampled at new diagnosis, from a patient treated with antithyroid drugs. The CDR3 here is CSARDYQGDTEAFF. DNA for the CDR3: TGCAGTGCTAGAGACTACCAGGGGGACACTGAAGCTTTCTTT.